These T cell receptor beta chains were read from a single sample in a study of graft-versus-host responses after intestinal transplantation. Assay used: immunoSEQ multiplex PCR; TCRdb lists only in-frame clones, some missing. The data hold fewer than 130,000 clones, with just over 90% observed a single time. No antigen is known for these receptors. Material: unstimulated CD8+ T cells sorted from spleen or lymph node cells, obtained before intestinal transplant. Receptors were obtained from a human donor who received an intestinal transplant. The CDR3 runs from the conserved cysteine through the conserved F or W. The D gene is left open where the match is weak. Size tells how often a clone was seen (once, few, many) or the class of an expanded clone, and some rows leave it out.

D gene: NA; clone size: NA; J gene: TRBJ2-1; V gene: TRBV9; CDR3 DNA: TGTGCCAGCAGCGTAAGGGACACGAACAATGAGCAGTTCTTC; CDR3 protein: CASSVRDTNNEQFF
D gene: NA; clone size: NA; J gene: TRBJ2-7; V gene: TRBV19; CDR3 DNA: TGTGCCAGTAGTGCCGGGACCTCAGGGCAGTACTTC; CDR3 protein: CASSAGTSGQYF
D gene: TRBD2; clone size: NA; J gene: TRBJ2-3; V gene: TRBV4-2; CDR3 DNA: TGTGCCAGCAGCCGAACTAGCGGATCTAGCACAGATACGCAGTATTTT; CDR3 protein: CASSRTSGSSTDTQYF
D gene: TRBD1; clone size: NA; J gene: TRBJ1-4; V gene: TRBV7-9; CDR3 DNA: TGTGCCAGCAGCCCGCCACCCGGGACAGGGGCAACTAATGAAAAACTGTTTTTT; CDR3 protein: CASSPPPGTGATNEKLFF
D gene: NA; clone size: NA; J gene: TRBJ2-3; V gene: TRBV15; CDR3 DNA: TGTGCCACCAGCACCCGGGACCCTCCGGATACGCAGTATTTT; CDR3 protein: CATSTRDPPDTQYF
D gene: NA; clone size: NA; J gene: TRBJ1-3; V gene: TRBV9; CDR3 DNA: TGTGCCAGCAGCGTAGAAGGGGATGGAAACACCATATATTTT; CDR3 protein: CASSVEGDGNTIYF
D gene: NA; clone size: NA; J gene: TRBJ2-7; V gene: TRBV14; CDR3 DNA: TGTGCCAGCAGCCAAGTAGGGAGGCGGACCTACGAGCAGTACTTC; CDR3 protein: CASSQVGRRTYEQYF
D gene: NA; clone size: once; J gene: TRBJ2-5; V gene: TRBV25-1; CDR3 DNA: TGTGCCAGCAGTGTGGGGGAGACCCAGTACTTC; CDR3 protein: CASSVGETQYF
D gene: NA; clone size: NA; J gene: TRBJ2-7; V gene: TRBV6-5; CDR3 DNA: TGTGCCAGCAGTTACTCCCTCACCTACGAGCAGTACTTC; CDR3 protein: CASSYSLTYEQYF
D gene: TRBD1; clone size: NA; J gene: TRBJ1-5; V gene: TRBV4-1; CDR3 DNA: TGCGCCAGCAGCCAAGAAGCAGGGGGATGGGTCCAGCCCCAGCATTTT; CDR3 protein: CASSQEAGGWVQPQHF
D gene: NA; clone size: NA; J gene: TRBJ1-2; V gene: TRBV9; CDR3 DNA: TGTGCCAGCAGCGTAGGGGACGACTACACCTTC; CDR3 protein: CASSVGDDYTF
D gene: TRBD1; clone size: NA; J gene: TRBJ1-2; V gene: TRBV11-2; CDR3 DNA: TGTGCCAGCAGCTTAGTCGCGAGGACAGGGGACTATGGCTACACCTTC; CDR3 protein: CASSLVARTGDYGYTF
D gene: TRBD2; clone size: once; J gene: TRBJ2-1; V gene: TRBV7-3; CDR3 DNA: TGTGCCAGCAGCTTAATCGGACTAGCGAATGAGCAGTTCTTC; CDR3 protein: CASSLIGLANEQFF
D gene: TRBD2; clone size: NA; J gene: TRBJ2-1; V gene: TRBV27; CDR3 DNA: TGTGCCAGCAGTCTGGGACTAGCGGGGTTAAGCTCCTACAATGAGCAGTTCTTC; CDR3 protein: CASSLGLAGLSSYNEQFF
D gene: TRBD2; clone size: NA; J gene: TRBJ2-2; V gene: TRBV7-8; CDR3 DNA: TGTGCCAGCAGCCCCGCCGGGACTAGCGGGAGGAGGGACACCGGGGAGCTGTTTTTT; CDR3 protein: CASSPAGTSGRRDTGELFF
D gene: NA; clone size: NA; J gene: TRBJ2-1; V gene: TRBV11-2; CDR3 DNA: TGTGCCAGCAGCCAGGGTCCGGATGAGCAGTTCTTC; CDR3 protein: CASSQGPDEQFF
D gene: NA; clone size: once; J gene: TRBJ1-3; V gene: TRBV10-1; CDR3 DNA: TGCGCCAGCAGTGAGTCTCCCTCTGGAAACACCATATATTTT; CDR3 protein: CASSESPSGNTIYF
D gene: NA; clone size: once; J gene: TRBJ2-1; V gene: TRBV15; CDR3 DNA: TGTGCCACCAGCGTCCAGGATGAGCAGTTCTTC; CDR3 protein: CATSVQDEQFF
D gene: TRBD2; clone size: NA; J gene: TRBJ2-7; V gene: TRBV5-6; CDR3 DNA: TGTGCCAGCAGCTTAGCGGGGCCGGCGGAGCAGTACTTC; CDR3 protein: CASSLAGPAEQYF
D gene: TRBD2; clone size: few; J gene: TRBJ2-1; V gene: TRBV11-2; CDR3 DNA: TGTGCCAGCAGCTTTTTGGCTAGCGGGAACAATGAGCAGTTCTTC; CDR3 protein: CASSFLASGNNEQFF
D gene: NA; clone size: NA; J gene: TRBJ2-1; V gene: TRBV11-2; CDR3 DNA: TGTGCCAGCAGCTTAAGATACGCGGGGAGCTCCTACAATGAGCAGTTCTTC; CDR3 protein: CASSLRYAGSSYNEQFF
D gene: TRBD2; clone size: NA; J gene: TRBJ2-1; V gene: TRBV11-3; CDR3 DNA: TGTGCCAGCAGCCCCCGAGCCGGGACTAGCGTACACAATGAGCAGTTCTTC; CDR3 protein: CASSPRAGTSVHNEQFF
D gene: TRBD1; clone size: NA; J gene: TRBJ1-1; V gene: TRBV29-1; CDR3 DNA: TGCAGCGGGGAGGGGGCAGGGGAGGTCACTGAAGCTTTCTTT; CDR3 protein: CSGEGAGEVTEAFF
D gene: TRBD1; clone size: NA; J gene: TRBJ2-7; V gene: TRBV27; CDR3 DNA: TGTGCCAGCAGTTTCTCCGGGACAGGGCCCTCCTACGAGCAGTACTTC; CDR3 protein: CASSFSGTGPSYEQYF